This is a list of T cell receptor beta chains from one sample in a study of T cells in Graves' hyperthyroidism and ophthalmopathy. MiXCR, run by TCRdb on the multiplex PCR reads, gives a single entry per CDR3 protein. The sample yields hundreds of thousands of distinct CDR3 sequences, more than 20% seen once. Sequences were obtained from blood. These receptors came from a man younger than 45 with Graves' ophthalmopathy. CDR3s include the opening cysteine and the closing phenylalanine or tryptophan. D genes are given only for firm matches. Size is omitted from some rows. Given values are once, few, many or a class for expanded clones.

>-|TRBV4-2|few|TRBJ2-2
CASSHTGTAGGELFF
TGTGCCAGCAGCCACACCGGGACGGCCGGAGGGGAGCTGTTTTTT
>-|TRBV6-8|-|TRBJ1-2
CASSYSRANYGYTF
TGTGCCAGCAGTTATTCTCGAGCTAACTATGGCTACACCTTC
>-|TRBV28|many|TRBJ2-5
CASNWGRLRETQYF
TGTGCCAGTAATTGGGGGAGGCTTCGGGAGACCCAGTACTTC
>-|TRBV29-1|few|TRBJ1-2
CSVPDRTGYGYTF
TGCAGCGTCCCGGACCGAACCGGCTATGGCTACACCTTC
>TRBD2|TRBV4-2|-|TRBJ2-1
CASSGRVLAGYNEQFF
TGTGCCAGCAGCGGGAGGGTCCTAGCGGGCTACAATGAGCAGTTCTTC
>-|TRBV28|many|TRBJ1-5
CASSPTENSNQPQHF
TGTGCCAGCAGTCCGACAGAGAATAGCAATCAGCCCCAGCATTTT
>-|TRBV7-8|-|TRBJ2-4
CASSPVVGGIQYF
TGTGCCAGCAGCCCTGTGGTAGGGGGCATTCAGTACTTC
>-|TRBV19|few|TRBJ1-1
CASSIGLMNTEAFF
TGTGCCAGTAGTATTGGACTCATGAACACTGAAGCTTTCTTT
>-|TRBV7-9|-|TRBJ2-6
CAISLGANVLTF
TGTGCCATTTCTCTGGGGGCCAACGTCCTGACTTTC
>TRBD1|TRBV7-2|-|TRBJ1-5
CASRPTGTGDTQPQHF
TGTGCCAGCAGGCCAACCGGGACAGGGGATACCCAGCCCCAGCATTTT
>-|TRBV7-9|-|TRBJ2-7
CASSILTGSYEQYF
TGTGCCAGCAGCATCCTGACCGGCTCCTACGAGCAGTACTTC
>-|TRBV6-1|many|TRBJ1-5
CASSLGNQGNQPQHF
TGTGCCAGCAGTCTGGGGAATCAGGGCAATCAGCCCCAGCATTTT
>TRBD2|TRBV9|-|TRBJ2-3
CASTTGGRAIDTQYF
TGTGCCAGCACCACCGGCGGGAGGGCAATAGATACGCAGTATTTT
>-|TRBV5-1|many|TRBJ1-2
CASSLADGAYGYTF
TGCGCCAGCAGCTTGGCGGACGGAGCCTATGGCTACACCTTC
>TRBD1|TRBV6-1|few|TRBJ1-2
CASSQPGQVYGYTF
TGTGCCAGCAGTCAACCTGGACAGGTATATGGCTACACCTTC
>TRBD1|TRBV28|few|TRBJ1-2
CASSSQITGGADYGYTF
TGTGCCAGCAGTTCCCAAATTACAGGGGGCGCCGACTATGGCTACACCTTC
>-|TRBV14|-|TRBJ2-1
CASSGGPNNEQFF
TGTGCCAGCAGCGGCGGACCGAACAATGAGCAGTTCTTC
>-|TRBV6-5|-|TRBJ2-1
CASSYSSVAINEQFF
TGTGCCAGCAGTTACTCAAGCGTCGCGATCAATGAGCAGTTCTTC
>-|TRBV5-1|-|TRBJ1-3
CASSGGTSTGNTIYF
TGCGCCAGCAGCGGGGGGACATCGACCGGAAACACCATATATTTT
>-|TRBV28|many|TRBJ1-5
CASSRDQPQHF
TGTGCCAGCAGTCGAGATCAGCCCCAGCATTTT
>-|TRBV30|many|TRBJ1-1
CALKLGGNTEAFF
TGTGCCCTAAAGTTGGGAGGGAACACTGAAGCTTTCTTT
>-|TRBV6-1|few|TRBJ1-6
CASSDYHDSPLHF
TGTGCCAGCAGTGATTACCACGATTCACCCCTCCACTTT
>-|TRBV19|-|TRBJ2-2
CASSIKQNTGELFF
TGTGCCAGTAGTATAAAACAGAACACCGGGGAGCTGTTTTTT
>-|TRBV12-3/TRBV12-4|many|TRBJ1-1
CASSPLGHSPGTEAFF
TGTGCCAGCAGCCCGTTGGGACACTCCCCGGGCACTGAAGCTTTCTTT
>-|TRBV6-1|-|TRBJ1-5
CASSGGRGNNQPQHF
TGTGCCAGCAGTGGGGGACGGGGTAACAATCAGCCCCAGCATTTT
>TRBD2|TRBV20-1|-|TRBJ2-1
CSARGTSGNNEQFF
TGCAGTGCTAGAGGGACTAGCGGGAACAATGAGCAGTTCTTC
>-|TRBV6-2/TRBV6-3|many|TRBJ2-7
CASQGILYEQYF
TGTGCCAGCCAGGGGATCTTATACGAGCAGTACTTC
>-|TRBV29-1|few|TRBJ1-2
CSVPIWRQGNYGYTF
TGCAGCGTCCCTATCTGGAGGCAGGGGAACTATGGCTACACCTTC
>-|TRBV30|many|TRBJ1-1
CAWSVRIWEAFF
TGTGCCTGGAGTGTACGAATTTGGGAAGCTTTCTTT
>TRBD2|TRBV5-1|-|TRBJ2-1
CASSWATSGRVEQFF
TGCGCCAGCAGCTGGGCGACTAGCGGGAGGGTTGAGCAGTTCTTC
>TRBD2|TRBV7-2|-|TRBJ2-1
CASSLTTLGPSGREEQFF
TGTGCCAGCAGCTTAACCACTTTGGGGCCGAGCGGGAGGGAGGAGCAGTTCTTC
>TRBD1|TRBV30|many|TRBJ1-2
CAWGTGGDYGYTF
TGTGCCTGGGGGACAGGGGGCGACTATGGCTACACCTTC